The T cell receptor (beta chain) described here comes from a study of blood T cell repertoires in COVID-19. On the study more broadly: Samples came from the United States, Italy and Spain, spanning acute and convalescent COVID-19. In each case, the material was cDNA or gDNA derived from T cells, B-cell-depleted T cells, or PBMCs.

Authors' analysis steps: Using reference gene primer amplification, nucleated cell counts were estimated. Only in-frame clones appear in the TCRdb table, and some are missing; sequencing was by immunoSEQ multiplex PCR. That table furnishes V, J and clone size, whereas the DNA furnished D and trimming. Of about 24,000 clones in the sample, roughly 86% were seen once. This CDR3 is built from 17 residues. Germline assignment: CDR1 LGHNA and CDR2 YSLEER. V lost 8 bases to trimming and J lost 2 bases; unmatched junction nucleotides: 14. This sequence originates from a man over 45 with active COVID-19. Material: peripheral blood. J is TRBJ2-1 and V is TRBV4-3; 8 nucleotides agree with TRBD1. Written as DNA, the CDR3 is TGCGCCAGCTCGCAGCTTGGGGTGGGACAGGCCTACAATGAGCAGTTCTTC. This translates into CASSQLGVGQAYNEQFF.